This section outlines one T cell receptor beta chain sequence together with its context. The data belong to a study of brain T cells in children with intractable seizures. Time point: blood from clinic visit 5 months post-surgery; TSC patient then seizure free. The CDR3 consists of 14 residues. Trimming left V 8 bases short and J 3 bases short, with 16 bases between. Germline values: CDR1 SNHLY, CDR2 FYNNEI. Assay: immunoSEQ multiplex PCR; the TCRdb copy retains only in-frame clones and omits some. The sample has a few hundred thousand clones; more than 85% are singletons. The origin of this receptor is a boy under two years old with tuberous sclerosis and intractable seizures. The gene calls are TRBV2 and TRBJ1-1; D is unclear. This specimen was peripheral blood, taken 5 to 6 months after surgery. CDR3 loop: CASPIAPKDTEAFF. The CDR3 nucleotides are TGTGCCAGCCCCATAGCCCCGAAGGACACTGAAGCTTTCTTT. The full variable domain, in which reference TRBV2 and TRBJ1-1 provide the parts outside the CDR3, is EPEVTQTPSHQVTQMGQEVILRCVPISNHLYFYWYRQILGQKVEFLVSFYNNEISEKSEIFDDQFSVERPDGSNFTLKIRSTKLEDSAMYFCASPIAPKDTEAFFGQGTRLTVV.